This T cell receptor beta chain was documented in a study of blood T cell repertoires in COVID-19. Study information: T cells, B-cell-depleted T cells, or PBMCs provided the cDNA or gDNA that served as material.

Only in-frame clones appear in the TCRdb table, and some are missing; sequencing was by immunoSEQ multiplex PCR. The sample holds roughly 250,000 clones, roughly 86% seen once. This clone was seen a few times. The V end lost 6 bases, the J end lost 4 bases, and 9 bases lay between the germline ends. CDR3 length: 11 amino acids. The V gene's germline CDR1 is DFQATT and CDR2 SNEGSKA (reference sequence). Assignments of participants to cohorts depended upon their own reported clinical history. V is TRBV20-1 and J is TRBJ1-2, with D perhaps matching TRBD1 (6 bases). The sequenced sample consisted of PBMCs or T cells enriched from blood (not recorded which). The TCR was taken from a woman aged 50 to 60 who had recovered from COVID-19. CDR3 nucleotide sequence: TGCAGTGCCCAGGGGCTCTATGGCTACACCTTC. It yields the protein CSAQGLYGYTF.